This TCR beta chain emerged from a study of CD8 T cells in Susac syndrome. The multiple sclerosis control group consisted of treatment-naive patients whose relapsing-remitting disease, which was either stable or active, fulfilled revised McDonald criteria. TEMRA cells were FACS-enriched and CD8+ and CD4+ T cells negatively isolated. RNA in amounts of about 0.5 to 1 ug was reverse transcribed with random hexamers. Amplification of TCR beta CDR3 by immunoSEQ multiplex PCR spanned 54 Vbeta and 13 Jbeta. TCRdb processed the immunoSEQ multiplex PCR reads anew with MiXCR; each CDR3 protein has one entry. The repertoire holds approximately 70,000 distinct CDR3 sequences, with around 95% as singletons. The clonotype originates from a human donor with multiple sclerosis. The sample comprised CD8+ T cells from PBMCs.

The CDR3, as DNA: TGTGCCACCGGGGACAGGGAGTCAGATACGCAGTATTTT. This codes for CATGDRESDTQYF. This sequence joins TRBV15 and TRBJ2-3, with 9 bases that match TRBD1. The CDR3 runs to 13 residues. Germline assignment: CDR1 LNHNV and CDR2 YYDKDF (reference sequence). With V trimmed by 8 bases and J by 4 bases, 4 bases remained unmatched.